This TCR beta chain was captured in a study of T cells in Graves' hyperthyroidism and ophthalmopathy. Points from the study as a whole: Separation of ophthalmopathy from stable hyperthyroidism was achieved by a 13 V-J model. Most thyroid-expanded clonotypes above 0.001 were also found in blood. Model output signaled ophthalmopathy a median 6.5 months ahead of onset.

Looked up from germline, CDR1 is KGHSH and CDR2 is LQKENI. CDR3 length equals 13 residues. Trimming removed 1 base from V and 9 bases from J, with 10 bases in between. RNA transcripts served as the template for amplifying TCR beta CDR3 regions. HTBI primers were used for first-round RT-PCR of the TCR CDR3. TCRdb re-called the multiplex PCR reads with MiXCR, one entry per CDR3 protein. The repertoire holds hundreds of thousands of distinct CDR3 sequences, roughly 14% seen once, with roughly an eighth in the top ten. This clonotype was counted many times. No antigen is known for it. A roughly 10 ml volume of fresh peripheral blood provided the PBMCs.

The sample was blood. The TCR originated in a woman in her 50s with Graves' ophthalmopathy. The J gene is TRBJ2-1, the V gene TRBV18; maybe TRBD1 (6 bases). CDR3 loop: CASSPQQDSEQFF. CDR3 bases: TGTGCCAGCTCACCACAACAGGACAGTGAGCAGTTCTTC.